The clone carrying this T cell receptor (beta chain) was seen repeatedly, ten times or more. Its antigen is undetermined. Amplified material comprised TCR beta CDR3 regions derived from RNA transcripts. The library came from an HTBI-primed first-round RT-PCR and a second-round multiplex PCR. Each CDR3 protein gets one entry after TCRdb re-called the multiplex PCR reads with MiXCR. The sample records some 390,000 distinct CDR3 sequences, around 19% being singletons. The study enrolled ophthalmopathy donors with moderate-to-severe activity, CAS ≥3, NOSPECS ≥4 and duration under 3 months. V lost 2 bases and J lost 3, with 23 bases in between. The germline gives CDR1 MDHEN, CDR2 SYDVKM. The CDR3 length is 18 residues. The data were taken from a study of Graves' ophthalmopathy and Graves' hyperthyroidism. Study-level background: Untreated patients at initial diagnosis provided peripheral blood.

Study findings and constraints: Ophthalmopathy progression predictions by the model showed about 72% specificity and approximately 70% sensitivity.

The clonotype comes from a woman between 18 and 30 years old with Graves' ophthalmopathy. The J gene is TRBJ2-7, the V gene TRBV28; D is perhaps TRBD1 (6 bases). The source material was peripheral blood. CDR3 protein: CASSLKIITGKWDYEQYF. CDR3 sequence (DNA): TGTGCCAGCAGTTTAAAGATCATTACAGGGAAATGGGACTACGAGCAGTACTTC.